A single sample gave rise to the 3 T cell receptor beta chains below, sequenced in a study of early T cells in non-severe SARS-CoV-2 infection. In TCRdb, the 5' RACE reads were re-called with MiXCR into one record per CDR3 protein. The sample has about 30,000 distinct CDR3 sequences; about 6% are singletons. The source material was whole blood. The receptors derive from an adult who was a healthcare worker with PCR-confirmed SARS-CoV-2 infection or an uninfected control (not recorded which).

This clonotype was seen many times. The genes are TRBV7-3 and TRBJ2-2; 8 bases agree with TRBD1. The CDR3 has 16 amino acids. Germline V gene lookup returns CDR1 SGHTA and CDR2 FQGTGA. Losses at the gene ends were 4 bases for V and 5 bases for J; bases not matched to a gene: 9. In nucleotides, the CDR3 is TGTGCCAGCAGCTGGGGCGGGACAGGAGGGACCGGGGAGCTGTTTTTT. It specifies CASSWGGTGGTGELFF.

As concerns this clonotype: This may arise from a read error, as a much more abundant clone is one base away. The chain uses TRBV2 and TRBJ1-1, with TRBD1 as a possible D gene (6 bases). Trimming left V 9 bases short and J 5 bases short, with 22 bases between. The CDR3 loop spans 15 amino acids. Germline-derived CDR1 and CDR2 are SNHLY and FYNNEI. The CDR3 here is CASTPPGAEGTEAFF. CDR3 DNA sequence: TGTGCCAGTACCCCCCCGGGGGCCGAAGGGACTGAAGCTTTCTTT.

This clonotype was counted ten times or more. The J gene is TRBJ2-3, the V gene TRBV10-3; 8 bases map to TRBD1. Unmatched junction bases numbered 7, after V lost 7 bases and J lost 1 base. Germline assignment: CDR1 ENHRY and CDR2 SYGVKD. The CDR3 runs 15 residues. The CDR3 DNA reads TGTGCCATCACCCAGACAGGGGACGGCACAGATACGCAGTATTTT. It specifies CAITQTGDGTDTQYF.